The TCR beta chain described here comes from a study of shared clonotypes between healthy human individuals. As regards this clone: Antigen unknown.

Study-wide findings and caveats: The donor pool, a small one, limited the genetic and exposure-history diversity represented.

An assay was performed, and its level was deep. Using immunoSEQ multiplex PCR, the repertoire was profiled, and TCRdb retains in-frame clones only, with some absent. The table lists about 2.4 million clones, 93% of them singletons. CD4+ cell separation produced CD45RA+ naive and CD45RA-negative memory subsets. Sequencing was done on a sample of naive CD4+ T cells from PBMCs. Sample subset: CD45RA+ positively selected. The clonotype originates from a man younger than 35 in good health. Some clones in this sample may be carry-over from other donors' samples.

The CDR3 spells CASLLSGMEGLAGGEQYF. CDR3 DNA: TGTGCCAGCCTCCTTAGCGGTATGGAGGGACTAGCGGGAGGCGAGCAGTACTTC. The rearrangement uses TRBV28 and TRBJ2-5; 15 bases are a match to TRBD2. The J call may be mistaken, given a closer DNA end match to TRBJ2-7. The CDR3 sequence is 18 residues long. Germline V gene data show CDR1 as MDHEN and CDR2 as SYDVKM.